This entry features one T cell receptor (beta chain) sequence. Donors had no recently reported acute infections or vaccinations and were HIV-negative. Each donor was a Caucasian adult residing in Nashville, Tennessee. This CDR3 region has 16 residues. CDR1 is LNHDA and CDR2 is SQIVND in the germline V gene (reference sequence). V lost 6 bases, J lost 1 base, and 15 bases lay in between. The data stem from a study of shared clonotypes between healthy human individuals. The data were produced by immunoSEQ multiplex PCR, yet TCRdb's version contains in-frame clones alone and is incomplete. The sample has some 900,000 clones; more than 75% are singletons.

V and J are TRBV19 and TRBJ2-2; D may be TRBD1 or TRBD2 (5 bases each). The receptor was derived from a man younger than 35 in good health. Sequenced input: memory CD4+ T cells sorted from blood. The subset is: CD45RA-negative fraction. The CDR3 coding sequence is TGTGCCAGTAGGAACCCGGGGCAGGGGAACACCGGGGAGCTGTTTTTT. Translating it yields CASRNPGQGNTGELFF.